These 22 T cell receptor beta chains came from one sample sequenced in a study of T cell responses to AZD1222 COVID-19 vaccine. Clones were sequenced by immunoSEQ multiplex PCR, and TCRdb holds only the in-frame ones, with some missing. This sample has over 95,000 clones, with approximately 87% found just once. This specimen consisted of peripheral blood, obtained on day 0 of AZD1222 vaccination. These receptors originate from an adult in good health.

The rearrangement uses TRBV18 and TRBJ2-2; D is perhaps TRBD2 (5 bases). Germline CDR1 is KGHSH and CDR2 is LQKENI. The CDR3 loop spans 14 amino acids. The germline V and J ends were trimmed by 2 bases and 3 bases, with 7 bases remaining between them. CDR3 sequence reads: CASSPGRYTGELFF. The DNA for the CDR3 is TGTGCCAGCTCACCAGGGAGATACACCGGGGAGCTGTTTTTT.

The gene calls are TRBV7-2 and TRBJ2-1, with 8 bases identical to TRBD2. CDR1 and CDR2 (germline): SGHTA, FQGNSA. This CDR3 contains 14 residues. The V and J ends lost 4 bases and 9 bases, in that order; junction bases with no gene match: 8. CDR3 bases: TGTGCCAGCAGCTCCACTAGCGGTTCTATTGAGCAGTTCTTC. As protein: CASSSTSGSIEQFF.

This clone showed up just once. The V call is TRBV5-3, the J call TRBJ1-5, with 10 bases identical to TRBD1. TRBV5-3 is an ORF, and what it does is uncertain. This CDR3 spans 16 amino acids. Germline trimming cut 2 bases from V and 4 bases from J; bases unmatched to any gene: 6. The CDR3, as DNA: TGTGCCAGAAGCTTTAGTCGACAGGGGGCAAATCAGCCCCAGCATTTT. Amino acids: CARSFSRQGANQPQHF.

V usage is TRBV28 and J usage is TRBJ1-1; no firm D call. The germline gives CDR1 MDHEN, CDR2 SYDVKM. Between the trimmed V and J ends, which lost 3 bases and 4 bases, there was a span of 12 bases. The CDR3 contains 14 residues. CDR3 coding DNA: TGTGCCAGCAGTTTGTCGGGTTGGCGCACTGAAGCTTTCTTT. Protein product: CASSLSGWRTEAFF. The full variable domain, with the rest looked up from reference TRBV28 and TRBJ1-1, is DVKVTQSSRYLVKRTGEKVFLECVQDMDHENMFWYRQDPGLGLRLIYFSYDVKMKEKGDIPEGYSVSREKKERFSLILESASTNQTSMYLCASSLSGWRTEAFFGQGTRLTVV.

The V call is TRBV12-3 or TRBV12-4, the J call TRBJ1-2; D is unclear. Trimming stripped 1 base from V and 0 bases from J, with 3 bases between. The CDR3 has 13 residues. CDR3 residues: CASSLETNYGYTF. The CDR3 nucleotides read TGTGCCAGCAGTTTAGAGACTAACTATGGCTACACCTTC.

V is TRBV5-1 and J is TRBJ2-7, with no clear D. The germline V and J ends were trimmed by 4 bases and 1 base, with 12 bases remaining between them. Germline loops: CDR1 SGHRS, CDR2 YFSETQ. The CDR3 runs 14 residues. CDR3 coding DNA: TGCGCCAGCAGCCACCAGAGTGATTCCTACGAGCAGTACTTC. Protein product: CASSHQSDSYEQYF.

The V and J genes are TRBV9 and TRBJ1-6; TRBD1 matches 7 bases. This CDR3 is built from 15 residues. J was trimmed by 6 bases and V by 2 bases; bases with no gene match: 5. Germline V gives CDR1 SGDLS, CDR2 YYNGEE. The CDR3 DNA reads TGTGCCAGCAGCGTGGAGACAGGGCCTAATTCACCCCTCCACTTT. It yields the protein CASSVETGPNSPLHF.

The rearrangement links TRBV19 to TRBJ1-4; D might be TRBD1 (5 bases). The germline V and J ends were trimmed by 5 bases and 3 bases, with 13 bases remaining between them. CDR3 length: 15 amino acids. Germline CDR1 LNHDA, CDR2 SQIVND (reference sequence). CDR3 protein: CASSPYRGANEKLFF. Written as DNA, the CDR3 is TGTGCCAGTAGTCCCTATCGGGGGGCTAATGAAAAACTGTTTTTT.

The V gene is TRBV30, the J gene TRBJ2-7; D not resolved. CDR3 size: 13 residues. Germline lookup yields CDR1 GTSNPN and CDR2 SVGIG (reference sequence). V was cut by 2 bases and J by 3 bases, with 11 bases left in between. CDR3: CAWSLPFNYEQYF. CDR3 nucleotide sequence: TGTGCCTGGAGTCTACCATTTAACTACGAGCAGTACTTC.

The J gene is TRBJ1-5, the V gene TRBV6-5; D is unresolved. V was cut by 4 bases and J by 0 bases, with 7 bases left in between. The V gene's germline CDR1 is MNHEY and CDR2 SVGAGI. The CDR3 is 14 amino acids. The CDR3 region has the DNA TGTGCCAGCAGTTCTCAGTATAGCAATCAGCCCCAGCATTTT. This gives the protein CASSSQYSNQPQHF.

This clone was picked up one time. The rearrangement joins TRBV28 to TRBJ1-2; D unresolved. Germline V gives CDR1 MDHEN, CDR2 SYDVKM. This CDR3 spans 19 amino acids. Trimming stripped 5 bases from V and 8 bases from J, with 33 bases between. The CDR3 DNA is TGTGCCAGCAGTCAATCTCCCGGGATGCGTCAGCTCTTGCTCCTGGGCTACACCTTC. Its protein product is CASSQSPGMRQLLLLGYTF.

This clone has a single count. The CDR3: CASRTGWDLSNQPQHF. CDR3 nucleotide sequence: TGTGCCAGCAGGACAGGGTGGGATTTGAGCAATCAGCCCCAGCATTTT. The V gene is TRBV21-1, the J gene TRBJ1-5; the table's D call, TRBD1, has no DNA check behind it. TRBV21-1 is a documented pseudogene. The CDR3 has 16 amino acids.

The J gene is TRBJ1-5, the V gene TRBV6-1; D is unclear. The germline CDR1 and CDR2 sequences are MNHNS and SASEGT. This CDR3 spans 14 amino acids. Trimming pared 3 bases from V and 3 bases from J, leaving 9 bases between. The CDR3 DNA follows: TGTGCCAGCAGTGAGGCACGGGTCAATCAGCCCCAGCATTTT. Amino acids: CASSEARVNQPQHF.

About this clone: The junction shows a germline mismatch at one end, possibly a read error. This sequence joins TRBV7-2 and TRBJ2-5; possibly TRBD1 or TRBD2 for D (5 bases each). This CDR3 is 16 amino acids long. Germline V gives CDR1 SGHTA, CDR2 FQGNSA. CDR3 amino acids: CASRLGYGALQETQYF. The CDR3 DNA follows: TGTGCCAGCAGATTAGGATACGGGGCGCTTCAAGAGACCCAGTACTTC.

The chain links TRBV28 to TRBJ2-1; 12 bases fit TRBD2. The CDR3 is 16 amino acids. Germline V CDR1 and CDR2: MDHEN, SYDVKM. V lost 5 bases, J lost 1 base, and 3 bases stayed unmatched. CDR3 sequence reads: CASSNLAGGSYNEQFF. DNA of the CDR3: TGTGCCAGCAGTAACCTAGCGGGAGGGTCCTACAATGAGCAGTTCTTC.

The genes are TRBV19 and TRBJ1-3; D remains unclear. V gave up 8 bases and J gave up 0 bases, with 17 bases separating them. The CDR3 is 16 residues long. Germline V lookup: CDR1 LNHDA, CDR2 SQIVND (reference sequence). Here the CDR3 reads CASATSILSSGNTIYF. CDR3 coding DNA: TGTGCCAGTGCGACCTCGATTTTGAGCTCTGGAAACACCATATATTTT.

Written as DNA, the CDR3 is TGTGCCTGGACCCTCCGGGCTGAAGCTTTCTTT. Its translation: CAWTLRAEAFF. This chain links TRBV30 with TRBJ1-1; D is unresolved. CDR1 is GTSNPN and CDR2 is SVGIG in the germline V gene (reference sequence). The V end was cut by 4 bases, the J end by 6 bases, with 9 bases between. The CDR3 spans 11 residues.

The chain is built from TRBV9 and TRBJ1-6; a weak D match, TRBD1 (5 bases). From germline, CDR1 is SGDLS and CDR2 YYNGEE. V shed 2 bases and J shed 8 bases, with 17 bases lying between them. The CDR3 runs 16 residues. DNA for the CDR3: TGTGCCAGCAGCGTGGGAGGGAGTAGGGGAGATTCACCCCTCCACTTT. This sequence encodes CASSVGGSRGDSPLHF.

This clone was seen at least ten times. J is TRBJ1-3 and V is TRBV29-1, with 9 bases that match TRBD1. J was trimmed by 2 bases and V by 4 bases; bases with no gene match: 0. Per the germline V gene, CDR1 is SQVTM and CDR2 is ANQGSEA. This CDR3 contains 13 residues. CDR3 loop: CSVGQGAGNTIYF. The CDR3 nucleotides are TGCAGCGTTGGACAGGGGGCTGGAAACACCATATATTTT. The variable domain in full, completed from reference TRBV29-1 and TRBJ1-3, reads SAVISQKPSRDICQRGTSLTIQCQVDSQVTMMFWYRQQPGQSLTLIATANQGSEATYESGFVIDKFPISRPNLTFSTLTVSNMSPEDSSIYLCSVGQGAGNTIYFGEGSWLTVV.

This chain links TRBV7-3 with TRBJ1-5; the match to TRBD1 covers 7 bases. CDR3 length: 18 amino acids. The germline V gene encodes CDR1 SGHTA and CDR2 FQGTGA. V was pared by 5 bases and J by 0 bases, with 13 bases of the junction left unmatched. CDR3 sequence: CASSPDAGGQASNQPQHF. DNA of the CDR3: TGTGCCAGCAGCCCTGATGCGGGAGGACAGGCTAGCAATCAGCCCCAGCATTTT.

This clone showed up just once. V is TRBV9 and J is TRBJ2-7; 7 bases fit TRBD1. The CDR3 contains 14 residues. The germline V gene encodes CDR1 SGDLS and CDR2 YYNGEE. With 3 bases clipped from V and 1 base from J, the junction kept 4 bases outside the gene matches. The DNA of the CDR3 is TGTGCCAGCAGCGAACAGGGGTATTCCTACGAGCAGTACTTC. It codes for CASSEQGYSYEQYF. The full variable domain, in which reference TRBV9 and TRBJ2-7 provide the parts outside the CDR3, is DSGVTQTPKHLITATGQRVTLRCSPRSGDLSVYWYQQSLDQGLQFLIQYYNGEERAKGNILERFSAQQFPDLHSELNLSSLELGDSALYFCASSEQGYSYEQYFGPGTRLTVT.

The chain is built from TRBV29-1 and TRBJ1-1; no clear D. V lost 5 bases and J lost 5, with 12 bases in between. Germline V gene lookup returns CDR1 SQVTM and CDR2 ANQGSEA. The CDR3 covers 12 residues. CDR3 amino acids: CSVWAMGTEAFF. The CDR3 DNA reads TGCAGCGTTTGGGCTATGGGGACTGAAGCTTTCTTT.